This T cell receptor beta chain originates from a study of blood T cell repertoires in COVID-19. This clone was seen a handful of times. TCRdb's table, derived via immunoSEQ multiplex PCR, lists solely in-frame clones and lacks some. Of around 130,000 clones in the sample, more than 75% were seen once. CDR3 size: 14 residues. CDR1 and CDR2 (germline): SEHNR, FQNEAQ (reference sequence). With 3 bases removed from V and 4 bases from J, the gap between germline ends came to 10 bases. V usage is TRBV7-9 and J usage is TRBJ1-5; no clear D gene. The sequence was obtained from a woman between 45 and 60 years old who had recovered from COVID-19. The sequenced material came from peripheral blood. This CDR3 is CASSFFGPNQPQHF. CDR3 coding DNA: TGTGCCAGCAGCTTTTTTGGGCCTAATCAGCCCCAGCATTTT.